The 31 T cell receptor beta chains below all came from one sample that was sequenced in a study of T cells in Graves' hyperthyroidism and ophthalmopathy. There were TCR beta CDR3 regions amplified from RNA transcripts. HTBI primers were used for first-round RT-PCR of the TCR CDR3. MiXCR, run by TCRdb on the multiplex PCR reads, gives a single entry per CDR3 protein. In the table there are more than 300,000 distinct CDR3 sequences, approximately 17% of which are singletons. The sequenced material came from blood. Receptors were obtained from a woman in her thirties with Graves' hyperthyroidism that later progressed to Graves' ophthalmopathy.

This clonotype was seen repeatedly, ten times or more. The chain uses TRBV9 and TRBJ1-2; TRBD1 matches at 12 bases. CDR3 size: 17 residues. V lost 3 bases to trimming and J lost 3 bases; unmatched junction nucleotides: 9. The germline V gene has CDR1 SGDLS and CDR2 YYNGEE. The CDR3 reads CASSAPGQGASHYGYTF. DNA of the CDR3: TGTGCCAGCAGCGCCCCGGGACAGGGGGCTTCACACTATGGCTACACCTTC.

This clonotype was seen a few times. V and J are TRBV4-1 and TRBJ1-2; 12 bases line up with TRBD1. V was clipped by 3 bases and J by 5 bases; unmatched bases: 4. CDR3 size: 15 residues. Germline V gives CDR1 MGHRA, CDR2 YSYEKL. CDR3 bases: TGCGCCAGCAGCCATCCGGGACAGGGGGCGTATGGCTACACCTTC. Translated: CASSHPGQGAYGYTF.

This clonotype was picked up many times. V and J are TRBV10-3 and TRBJ1-2; D is perhaps TRBD1 (6 bases). Germline V gene lookup returns CDR1 ENHRY and CDR2 SYGVKD. The CDR3 contains 13 residues. V dropped 6 bases and J dropped 8 bases, with 16 bases sitting between them. Written as DNA, the CDR3 is TGTGCCATCAGCGTGGATAGTGGGGGCGGCTACACCTTC. Encoded protein: CAISVDSGGGYTF.

The chain links TRBV6-1 to TRBJ2-3; 9 bases map to TRBD2. The CDR3 runs 16 residues. CDR1 MNHNS and CDR2 SASEGT come from the germline V gene. After removal of 4 bases from V and 6 bases from J, the junction contained 11 bases not matched to a gene. CDR3 in amino acids: CASSARSGGGSDTQYF. Written as DNA, the CDR3 is TGTGCCAGCAGTGCCCGTAGCGGGGGAGGGTCGGATACGCAGTATTTT.

This clonotype was observed at least ten times. V gene TRBV20-1 combines with J gene TRBJ2-3; D may be TRBD2 (5 bases). V lost 0 bases to trimming and J lost 5 bases, with 9 bases between them. This CDR3 is 13 amino acids long. Germline lookup yields CDR1 DFQATT and CDR2 SNEGSKA (reference sequence). The CDR3 spells CSAREYEGDTQYF. The CDR3 DNA is TGCAGTGCTAGAGAGTATGAGGGAGATACGCAGTATTTT.

A remark on this clonotype: A clone one base away is much larger, so this may be a read error. The chain has TRBV28 and TRBJ1-4, with D hard to call. V was pared by 8 bases and J by 5 bases, with 15 bases between. Germline V gene lookup returns CDR1 MDHEN and CDR2 SYDVKM. The CDR3 runs to 14 residues. The CDR3 reads CASCPGGGNEKLFF. The CDR3 DNA follows: TGTGCCAGCTGCCCGGGAGGAGGGAATGAAAAACTGTTTTTT.

This rearrangement joins TRBV5-4 to TRBJ1-5; 7 bases fit TRBD1. The CDR3 loop spans 20 amino acids. The V gene's germline CDR1 is SGHNT and CDR2 YYREEE (reference sequence). V shed 0 bases and J 0 bases; nucleotides not matched to a gene: 15. In DNA form, the CDR3 reads TGTGCCAGCAGCTTGGCTGACAGGGTGGAAACCGCGGATAGCAATCAGCCCCAGCATTTT. Translating it yields CASSLADRVETADSNQPQHF.

Points on this clonotype: This may be a read error, as it is one base from a much larger clone. This chain links TRBV20-1 with TRBJ2-1, with D possibly matching TRBD1 (6 bases). Germline V gives CDR1 DFQATT, CDR2 SNEGSKA (reference sequence). The CDR3 has 18 residues. CDR3 bases: TGCAGTGCTGGAGATTCCAACCCTTACAGGGATAACTACAATGAGCAGTTCTTC. It encodes CSAGDSNPYRDNYNEQFF.

In this sample, this clonotype turned up a few times. The chain recombines TRBV5-4 with TRBJ2-3; 8 positions agree with TRBD2. Germline trimming cut 2 bases from V and 7 bases from J; bases unmatched to any gene: 6. The length of the CDR3 is 14 residues. CDR1 is SGHNT, CDR2 YYREEE, per germline (reference sequence). The CDR3 coding sequence is TGTGCCAGCAGCTTCTTAGCGGGAACCAATACGCAGTATTTT. Amino acid sequence: CASSFLAGTNTQYF.

The rearrangement uses TRBV12-3 or TRBV12-4 and TRBJ2-7; 8 nucleotides match TRBD1. The CDR3 spans 16 residues. With 5 bases clipped from V and 2 bases from J, the junction kept 11 bases outside the gene matches. CDR3 in amino acids: CASSIGQGFGAYEQYF. Written as DNA, the CDR3 is TGTGCCAGCAGTATCGGACAGGGATTCGGAGCCTACGAGCAGTACTTC.

The CDR3 loop is CASSGWAGGSTDTQYF. DNA for the CDR3: TGTGCCAGCAGTGGATGGGCGGGAGGGAGCACAGATACGCAGTATTTT. The V gene is TRBV6-1, the J gene TRBJ2-3; the match to TRBD2 covers 9 bases. The V segment lost 4 bases and the J segment 0 bases; nucleotides outside the gene matches: 5. In germline, CDR1 is MNHNS, CDR2 SASEGT. CDR3 length: 16 residues.

Many counts were recorded for this clonotype. This chain links TRBV12-3 or TRBV12-4 with TRBJ1-4, with D tentatively TRBD1 (5 bases). With 5 bases removed from V and 8 bases from J, the gap between germline ends came to 21 bases. This CDR3 contains 16 residues. The CDR3: CASSPQWGVLTEKLFF. In DNA form, the CDR3 reads TGTGCCAGCAGTCCTCAGTGGGGGGTTTTAACGGAAAAACTGTTTTTT.

This clonotype was found many times. The V and J genes are TRBV20-1 and TRBJ2-1, with 10 positions matching TRBD2. This CDR3 is built from 14 residues. J lost 7 bases, V lost 3 bases, and 6 bases had no gene match. Germline loops: CDR1 DFQATT, CDR2 SNEGSKA (reference sequence). The CDR3 region has the DNA TGCAGTGCTAGTCATCTAGCGGGGGTGAATGAGCAGTTCTTC. This encodes CSASHLAGVNEQFF.

This clonotype was detected a few times. The chain is built from TRBV6-1 and TRBJ2-1; D uncertain. Germline CDR1 MNHNS, CDR2 SASEGT. With 6 bases removed from V and 6 bases from J, the gap between germline ends came to 9 bases. The CDR3 consists of 12 residues. The CDR3 DNA sequence: TGTGCCAGCAGAGAGACGAGCAATGAGCAGTTCTTC. Translation: CASRETSNEQFF.

The sample holds many counts of this clonotype. This chain links TRBV10-3 with TRBJ1-1; the D gene is possibly TRBD1 (5 bases). V was shortened by 11 bases and J by 0 bases, with 16 bases between the two germline ends. The CDR3 spans 14 residues. Germline CDR1 and CDR2: ENHRY and SYGVKD. DNA for the CDR3: TGTGCCGTAGGGACTGGGAAGATGAACACTGAAGCTTTCTTT. The encoded protein is CAVGTGKMNTEAFF.

This rearrangement joins TRBV12-3 or TRBV12-4 to TRBJ2-1; 7 bases map to TRBD2. The V gene end was trimmed by 5 bases and the J gene end by 1 base; junction bases not matched to a gene: 11. The CDR3 totals 17 residues. CDR3 loop: CASSRTRPGGSYNEQFF. The DNA of the CDR3 is TGTGCCAGCAGTCGCACTAGACCCGGGGGGTCCTACAATGAGCAGTTCTTC.

This clonotype has a count of ten or more. V is TRBV20-1 and J is TRBJ2-7; a weak D match, TRBD1 (5 bases). In germline, CDR1 is DFQATT, CDR2 SNEGSKA (reference sequence). This CDR3 contains 14 residues. V dropped 0 bases and J dropped 5 bases, with 14 bases sitting between them. The CDR3 nucleotides read TGCAGTGCTAGAGATCAGGCCAGGGCCCACGAGCAGTACTTC. This translates into CSARDQARAHEQYF.

The chain uses TRBV28 and TRBJ2-5; possible D gene TRBD1, 6 bases. Between the trimmed V and J ends, which lost 6 bases and 13 bases, there was a span of 24 bases. Looked up from germline, CDR1 is MDHEN and CDR2 is SYDVKM. The CDR3 contains 14 residues. CDR3 sequence: CASSPTGPPMDLYF. CDR3 DNA sequence: TGTGCCAGCAGCCCGACAGGCCCCCCGATGGACCTGTACTTC.

There are many counts of this clonotype. The chain couples TRBV7-9 to TRBJ1-2; no definite D call. This CDR3 has 15 amino acids. Deletions cut 3 bases from V and 7 bases from J, with 18 bases between. Per the germline V gene, CDR1 is SEHNR and CDR2 is FQNEAQ (reference sequence). The CDR3 here is CASSLAGIANGGYTF. The CDR3 nucleotides read TGTGCCAGCAGCTTGGCGGGTATTGCGAACGGTGGCTACACCTTC.

About this clonotype: A clone one base away is much larger, so this may be a read error. No conserved phenylalanine or tryptophan is present at the end of the CDR3, so a read error is the likely explanation. The chain joins TRBV5-1 to TRBJ2-6, with D tentatively TRBD2 (6 bases). The CDR3 has 15 amino acids. Between the trimmed V and J ends, which lost 3 bases and 3 bases, there was a span of 10 bases. The V gene's germline CDR1 is SGHRS and CDR2 YFSETQ. The CDR3 protein is CASSWGTGGANVLTL. The CDR3 DNA reads as TGCGCCAGCAGCTGGGGGACTGGTGGGGCCAACGTCCTGACTTTA.

The rearrangement uses TRBV3-1 and TRBJ2-5; D assignment may be TRBD1 or TRBD2 (6 bases each). V lost 3 bases to trimming and J lost 5 bases, with 13 bases between them. There are 14 residues in the CDR3. Germline V lookup: CDR1 LGHDT, CDR2 YNNKEL (reference sequence). The CDR3 nucleotides are TGTGCCAGCAGCCAGGAGGGGGGCACGGAGACCCAGTACTTC. It is translated as CASSQEGGTETQYF.

On this clonotype itself: Being one base from a much bigger clone, this may be a read error. The chain recombines TRBV27 with TRBJ1-5; possibly TRBD1 for D (6 bases). Germline V gene data show CDR1 as MNHEY and CDR2 as SMNVEV (reference sequence). The CDR3 consists of 14 residues. The CDR3 protein is CTSSLARGGQPQHF. The CDR3 DNA reads as TGTACCAGCAGTTTAGCCAGGGGAGGACAGCCCCAGCATTTT.

This clonotype was recorded at least ten times. This sequence joins TRBV12-3 or TRBV12-4 and TRBJ2-7, with D uncertain. The CDR3 covers 12 residues. V lost 2 bases to trimming and J lost 2 bases, with 4 bases between them. For the CDR3, the DNA is TGTGCCAGCAGTTTACGGGCCTACGAGCAGTACTTC. Encoded protein: CASSLRAYEQYF.

Points on this clonotype: Being one base from a much bigger clone, this may be a read error. The rearrangement joins TRBV27 to TRBJ2-3; 8 bases match TRBD2. Germline CDR1 and CDR2: MNHEY and SMNVEV (reference sequence). Trimming removed 3 bases from V and 4 bases from J; junction bases left unmatched: 6. The CDR3 is made up of 15 amino acids. CDR3 bases: TGTGCCAGCAGTTTTAGCGGGGTACGCGCAGATACGCAGTATTTT. Protein sequence: CASSFSGVRADTQYF.

This clonotype was seen a few times. V is TRBV2 and J is TRBJ2-7; TRBD2 agrees at 11 bases. V lost 6 bases and J lost 4; bases outside the gene matches: 5. The germline CDR1 and CDR2 sequences are SNHLY and FYNNEI. The CDR3 length is 14 residues. CDR3 residues: CASRPGLAAYEQYF. The DNA of the CDR3 is TGTGCCAGCAGGCCGGGACTAGCGGCTTACGAGCAGTACTTC.

This clonotype was recorded many times. The rearrangement uses TRBV7-9 and TRBJ1-1; TRBD1 might be the D (6 bases). Germline-derived CDR1 and CDR2 are SEHNR and FQNEAQ (reference sequence). The length of the CDR3 is 18 residues. Trimming took off 10 bases at V and 0 bases at J, with 27 bases between the two ends. The CDR3, as DNA: TGTGCCACCTCGGTCCTCGAGTTGACAGGCTCAATGAACACTGAAGCTTTCTTT. It codes for CATSVLELTGSMNTEAFF.

This clonotype was seen at least ten times. The CDR3 nucleotides read TGCAGCGTTGGTCAGGGTAACTATGGCTACACCTTC. It is translated as CSVGQGNYGYTF. The chain joins TRBV29-1 to TRBJ1-2, with D possibly TRBD1 on 5 matching bases. Trimming cost V 4 bases and J 1 base, with 7 bases left between them. Germline values: CDR1 SQVTM, CDR2 ANQGSEA. The CDR3 spans 12 residues.

This chain joins TRBV7-2 and TRBJ2-1, with a weak D call TRBD1 (5 bases). CDR3 length: 15 residues. Germline-derived CDR1 and CDR2 are SGHTA and FQGNSA. The ends were cut back, 7 bases at V and 9 bases at J, with 22 bases in the middle. The CDR3 region is CASTDRIRHRGEQFF. The CDR3 bases are TGTGCCAGCACCGATAGAATCAGGCATAGGGGTGAGCAGTTCTTC.

This clonotype appeared a few times. This chain joins TRBV3-1 and TRBJ2-1; D remains unclear. Germline assignment: CDR1 LGHDT and CDR2 YNNKEL (reference sequence). The germline V and J ends were trimmed by 1 base and 7 bases, with 8 bases remaining between them. This CDR3 has 13 residues. The CDR3 region is CASSQVPENEQFF. CDR3 nucleotides: TGTGCCAGCAGCCAAGTACCCGAGAATGAGCAGTTCTTC.

Of note for this clonotype: This sequence may be a read error, since a much larger clone differs from it by one base. The chain is built from TRBV2 and TRBJ1-1; D not certain. The V gene's germline CDR1 is SNHLY and CDR2 FYNNEI. The V gene lost 11 bases and the J gene lost 5 bases, with 21 bases spanning the gap. The CDR3 sequence is 14 residues long. The CDR3 protein is CAGKEGGARTEAFF. The CDR3 bases are TGTGCCGGCAAAGAGGGAGGTGCGAGAACTGAAGCTTTCTTT.

The rearrangement links TRBV3-1 to TRBJ1-2; a possible D gene is TRBD1 (5 bases). CDR3 length equals 17 residues. Germline values: CDR1 LGHDT, CDR2 YNNKEL (reference sequence). V was shortened by 4 bases and J by 6 bases, with 24 bases between the two germline ends. CDR3 coding DNA: TGTGCCAGCAGCCTCCCAGGGCGGATCCGAGAAAGAGATGGCTACACCTTC. It specifies CASSLPGRIRERDGYTF. The full variable domain, with the rest looked up from reference TRBV3-1 and TRBJ1-2, is DTAVSQTPKYLVTQMGNDKSIKCEQNLGHDTMYWYKQDSKKFLKIMFSYNNKELIINETVPNRFSPKSPDKAHLNLHINSLELGDSAVYFCASSLPGRIRERDGYTFGSGTRLTVV.